This T cell receptor beta chain was recorded in a study of Ad26.COV2.S vaccination and SARS-CoV-2 variants. Across the whole study: Of the COV1001 trial arms, the Ad26.COV2.S arm included the donor.

Treatment reported: 15 to 20 received Ad26.COV2.S at low or high dose, single or two shots; 5 received placebo; per-sample allocation not given. Sampling took place 63 days after the first vaccine or placebo injection. V was clipped by 7 bases and J by 0 bases, with 19 bases between them. This CDR3 region has 16 residues. From germline, CDR1 is SGDLS and CDR2 YYNGEE. TCRdb's copy holds only in-frame clones and misses some; the assay was immunoSEQ multiplex PCR. The sample includes about 440,000 clones, around 90% of them seen just once. The chain combines TRBV9 with TRBJ1-2, with D possibly matching TRBD1 (6 bases). This sequence was found in a person aged 18-65 years who received the Ad26.COV2.S COVID-19 vaccine or a placebo. Sequencing was performed on peripheral blood, taken in a trial of Ad26.COV2.S vaccine versus placebo. CDR3 DNA: TGTGCCAGCGGAGGGACAAGCGACGGAGCTAACTATGGCTACACCTTC. It codes for CASGGTSDGANYGYTF.